This T cell receptor beta chain was identified in a study of T cell changes during pregnancy in multiple sclerosis. The V gene's germline CDR1 is SGHAT and CDR2 FQNNGV. The CDR3 is made up of 17 amino acids. The trim removed 1 base at V and 4 bases at J, leaving 11 bases unmatched. Only in-frame clones appear in the TCRdb table, and some are missing; sequencing was by immunoSEQ multiplex PCR. The table lists under 40,000 clones, 85% to 90% of them singletons, with roughly 4.8% in the top ten. The chain has TRBV11-2 and TRBJ2-5; 8 positions agree with TRBD2. Sequencing was performed on CD8+ T cells from peripheral blood mononuclear cells, taken after pregnancy. The sequence was collected from a female donor with multiple sclerosis, enrolled in a pregnancy study. CDR3 DNA: TGTGCCAGCAGCTTAGGACCGGGGGGGCCCTCTCGAGAGACCCAGTACTTC. This gives the protein CASSLGPGGPSRETQYF.